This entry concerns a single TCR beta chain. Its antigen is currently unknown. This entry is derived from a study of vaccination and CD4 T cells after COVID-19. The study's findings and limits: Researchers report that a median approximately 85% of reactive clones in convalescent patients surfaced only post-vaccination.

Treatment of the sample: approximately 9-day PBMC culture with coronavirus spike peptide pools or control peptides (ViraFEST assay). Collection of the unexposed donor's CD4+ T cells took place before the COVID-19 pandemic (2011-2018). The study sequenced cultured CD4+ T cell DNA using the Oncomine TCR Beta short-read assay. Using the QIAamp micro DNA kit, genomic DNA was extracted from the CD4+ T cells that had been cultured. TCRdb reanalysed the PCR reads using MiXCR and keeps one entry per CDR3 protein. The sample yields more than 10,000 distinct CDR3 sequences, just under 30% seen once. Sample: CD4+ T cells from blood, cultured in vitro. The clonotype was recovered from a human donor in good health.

CDR3: CASSLRSEGAEAFF. DNA of the CDR3: TGTGCCAGCAGCTTACGCAGTGAGGGGGCTGAAGCTTTCTTT. The V gene is TRBV5-4, the J gene TRBJ1-1, with a possible D match to TRBD1 (6 bases). This CDR3 spans 14 amino acids. Trimming pared 2 bases from V and 6 bases from J, leaving 14 bases between. CDR1 and CDR2 (germline): SGHNT, YYREEE (reference sequence).